This is a list of T cell receptor beta chains from one sample in a study of beta chain features in type 1 diabetes. Clones were sequenced by immunoSEQ multiplex PCR, and TCRdb holds only the in-frame ones, with some missing. The profile shows some 270,000 clones, around 9.9% of them singletons. The specimen was naive CD4+ T cells from blood. The receptor source for this set is a man under 40 with type 1 diabetes. CDR3s include the opening cysteine and the closing phenylalanine or tryptophan. The D gene is left open where the match is weak. Clone size is stated in some rows and not others, as once, few, many or a class when expanded.

size,V,D,J,DNA,CDR3
few,TRBV29-1,.,TRBJ1-3,TGCAGCGTTGACACAGGGGGAAACACCATATATTTT,CSVDTGGNTIYF
few,TRBV29-1,TRBD1,TRBJ1-1,TGCAGCGTCGCCACCGGACAGGTGAACACTGAAGCTTTCTTT,CSVATGQVNTEAFF
.,TRBV7-3,.,TRBJ2-7,TGTGCCAGCAGCTTATCCCCGGGACACCCGTACGTTTTC,CASSLSPGHPYVF
few,TRBV7-2,TRBD2,TRBJ2-1,TGTGCCAGCAGCTTAGGCCGGGGGGCCTACAATGAGCAGTTCTTC,CASSLGRGAYNEQFF
.,TRBV7-9,TRBD1,TRBJ1-6,TGTGCCAGCAGCTCGGGACAGAGCTCCTATAATTCACCCCTCCACTTT,CASSSGQSSYNSPLHF
few,TRBV11-1,TRBD1,TRBJ2-7,TGTGCCAGCAGTCTTCGGACAGGTGGAGTTTACGAGCAGTACTTC,CASSLRTGGVYEQYF
.,TRBV9,TRBD1,TRBJ2-3,TGTGCCAGCAGCGCGGACCCGACAGGGGCAGATACGCAGTATTTT,CASSADPTGADTQYF
few,TRBV5-1,TRBD1,TRBJ2-5,TGCGCCAGCAGCCAGGACAGGGCCGCGGGGGAGACCCAGTACTTC,CASSQDRAAGETQYF
few,TRBV18,TRBD2,TRBJ2-7,TGTGCCAGCTCACTTACTAGCGGGGCCTCCTACGAGCAGTACTTC,CASSLTSGASYEQYF
few,TRBV28,.,TRBJ2-7,TGTGCCAGCAGTTCGGTCGACTTCTACGAGCAGTACTTC,CASSSVDFYEQYF
few,TRBV2,TRBD1,TRBJ1-2,TGTGCCAGCAGTGATACGACAGGGGAAGGCTACACCTTC,CASSDTTGEGYTF
.,TRBV9,TRBD1,TRBJ1-4,TGTGCCAGCAGCGTAGGGGCAAGACAGGGGAGAAATGAAAAACTGTTTTTT,CASSVGARQGRNEKLFF
.,TRBV28,.,TRBJ2-1,TGTGCCAGCAGTAACTACGCAGGGGCGCAATACAATGAGCAGTTCTTC,CASSNYAGAQYNEQFF
.,TRBV19,TRBD1,TRBJ2-1,TGTGCCAGCTCGACAGGGTTTCATGAGCAGTTCTTC,CASSTGFHEQFF
.,TRBV29-1,.,TRBJ2-7,TGCAGCGTGAGACGGAGCTCCTACGAGCAGTACTTC,CSVRRSSYEQYF
.,TRBV14,.,TRBJ2-7,TGTGCCAGCAGCCACGCAGGGCTAGACGAGCAGTACTTC,CASSHAGLDEQYF
.,TRBV4-1,TRBD2,TRBJ2-1,TGCGCCAGCAGCCCCGGACTAGCGGGGGGCAATGAGCAGTTCTTC,CASSPGLAGGNEQFF
few,TRBV7-9,.,TRBJ1-6,TGTGCCAGCAGCTTAGGACATCAGAGCTCCTATAATTCACCCCTCCACTTT,CASSLGHQSSYNSPLHF
.,TRBV7-9,.,TRBJ1-2,TGTGCCAGCGAACAGGACGGGAACTATGGCTACACCTTC,CASEQDGNYGYTF
.,TRBV18,.,TRBJ1-1,TGTGCCAGCTCAGAAGGGAGGACTGAAGCTTTCTTT,CASSEGRTEAFF
few,TRBV5-6,TRBD1,TRBJ2-4,TGTGCCAGCAGCTGGTTGGGGACAGAGGCCAAAAACATTCAGTACTTC,CASSWLGTEAKNIQYF
few,TRBV6-5,TRBD1,TRBJ2-5,TGTGCCAGCAGCTTATTGACAGGGGGCGGAGAGACCCAGTACTTC,CASSLLTGGGETQYF
few,TRBV4-1,.,TRBJ2-7,TGCGCCAGCAGCCAAGATGAGGGCCCCTACGAGCAGTACTTC,CASSQDEGPYEQYF
.,TRBV5-1,.,TRBJ2-6,TGCGCCAGCAGCTCGGAGGGGTCGGGGGGGGCCAACGTCCTGACTTTC,CASSSEGSGGANVLTF
.,TRBV19,.,TRBJ2-1,TGTGCCAGTAGTATGACAGACAGAGAGCAGTTCTTC,CASSMTDREQFF
.,TRBV5-4,TRBD1,TRBJ2-5,TGTGCCAGCAGCTTCCGACAGGGTACCCAAGAGACCCAGTACTTC,CASSFRQGTQETQYF
.,TRBV30,TRBD1,TRBJ1-5,TGTGCCTGGAGCGACAGGGAAAATCAGCCCCAGCATTTT,CAWSDRENQPQHF
.,TRBV5-1,.,TRBJ1-1,TGCGCCAGCAGCTTGACCCTATCGACGGGGGCTGAAGCTTTCTTT,CASSLTLSTGAEAFF
few,TRBV23-1,.,TRBJ1-5,TGCGCCAGCACCAAAAGGGGAAGGCCCCAGCATTTT,CASTKRGRPQHF
.,TRBV6-6,.,TRBJ2-7,TGTGCCAGCAGGACAAACTACGAGCAGTACTTC,CASRTNYEQYF
few,TRBV6-5,.,TRBJ2-7,TGTGCCAGCACCCAAAGGGGGGGCGAGCAGTACTTC,CASTQRGGEQYF
few,TRBV29-1,.,TRBJ2-5,TGCAGCGTTGCTGCAGGGGGGCAAGAGACCCAGTACTTC,CSVAAGGQETQYF
few,TRBV7-2,.,TRBJ1-6,TGTGCCAGCGGCCGGGAGTATAATTCACCCCTCCACTTT,CASGREYNSPLHF
few,TRBV27,.,TRBJ2-1,TGTGCCAGCAGTTCGAGGCAGGGGACCTACAATGAGCAGTTCTTC,CASSSRQGTYNEQFF
.,TRBV29-1,.,TRBJ1-5,TGCAGCGTTGAGGGAGGGAGCAATCAGCCCCAGCATTTT,CSVEGGSNQPQHF
few,TRBV28,.,TRBJ2-7,TGTGCCACCGGTCTCTACGAGCAGTACTTC,CATGLYEQYF
.,TRBV27,.,TRBJ2-3,TGTGCCAGCAGTTGGACTATCGGGGTGACAGATACGCAGTATTTT,CASSWTIGVTDTQYF
few,TRBV7-2,.,TRBJ1-2,TGTGCCAGCAGCTTAGTGGCAGGCTATGGCTACACCTTC,CASSLVAGYGYTF
.,TRBV11-2,TRBD1,TRBJ1-2,TGTGCCAGCAGCTTAGTTCGGACAGGGGTAGGGAAAGACTTC,CASSLVRTGVGKDF
.,TRBV11-2,.,TRBJ2-7,TGTGCCAGCAGCTTCCGGGGTTCTACCTACGAGCAGTACTTC,CASSFRGSTYEQYF
few,TRBV7-9,.,TRBJ1-2,TGTGCCAGCAGCTTAGGGGGCAGCTATGGCTACACCTTC,CASSLGGSYGYTF
.,TRBV2,.,TRBJ2-5,TGTGCCAGCAATGGCAACGGAGACCAAGAGACCCAGTACTTC,CASNGNGDQETQYF
.,TRBV9,.,TRBJ2-2,TGTGCCAGCAGCGTAGAGGGCGGACTGAACACCGGGGAGCTGTTTTTT,CASSVEGGLNTGELFF
few,TRBV5-6,TRBD1,TRBJ1-6,TGTGCCAGCAGCTTGGGGCAGGGGGGCTCACCCCTCCACTTT,CASSLGQGGSPLHF
few,TRBV11-2,.,TRBJ2-3,TGTGCCAGCAGCTTTCAGGGGACAGATACGCAGTATTTT,CASSFQGTDTQYF
.,TRBV9,.,TRBJ1-3,TGTGCCAGCAGCCAACCTTCGGTCGGAAACACCATATATTTT,CASSQPSVGNTIYF
few,TRBV7-3,TRBD1,TRBJ2-2,TGTGCCAGCAGGGACAGGGCCGGGGAGCTGTTTTTT,CASRDRAGELFF